This T cell receptor beta chain was sequenced during a study of Ad26.COV2.S vaccination and SARS-CoV-2 variants. Background on the study: The study gave Ad26.COV2.S intramuscularly, once or twice 56 days apart. Findings of the study overall: Individuals receiving vaccine had higher spike-specific TCR breadth than placebo recipients did.

CDR3 length: 15 amino acids. Germline V gene data show CDR1 as SNHLY and CDR2 as FYNNEI. V was clipped by 4 bases and J by 5 bases, with 17 bases between them. Comments on this clone: Its antigen is not known.

Sequencing used immunoSEQ multiplex PCR; TCRdb keeps in-frame clones, though not all of them. Of about 350,000 clones in the sample, 85% were seen once. Described treatment: roughly 20 received Ad26.COV2.S at low or high dose, single or two shots; about five received placebo; per-sample allocation not given. Material that was analyzed had been drawn on day 63 after the first vaccine or placebo injection. The sample here was peripheral blood, taken in a trial of Ad26.COV2.S vaccine versus placebo. The sequence was collected from a person between 18 and 60 years old who received the Ad26.COV2.S COVID-19 vaccine or a placebo. This chain connects TRBV2 to TRBJ2-5; possibly TRBD2 for D (5 bases). The CDR3 region has the DNA TGTGCCAGCAGTGGGTTCCCGGGATCGGGGGAGACCCAGTACTTC. It translates to CASSGFPGSGETQYF.